In its sample, the clone carrying this TCR beta chain was seen once. This specimen comes from a study of blood T cell repertoires in COVID-19. Study details: Samples taken during acute and convalescent COVID-19 were collected in the United States, Italy and Spain. Sample material is recorded as cDNA or gDNA derived from T cells, B-cell-depleted T cells, or PBMCs.

Per the original methods: For nucleated cells, counts were estimated from reference gene primer amplification. Libraries were prepared by immunoSEQ multiplex PCR; TCRdb keeps only in-frame clonotypes and omits some of them. V, J and clone size were drawn from that table, and D and trimming were deduced from the DNA. The sample holds around 150,000 clones, about 84% seen once. The sequence derives from an elderly woman in a cohort sampled during active or convalescent COVID-19. The sequenced sample was peripheral blood.

Here the CDR3 DNA reads TGTGCCAGCTCACCTTCAGTTAATCAGCCCCAGCATTTT. It codes for CASSPSVNQPQHF. The chain employs TRBV18 and TRBJ1-5; D remains unclear. With 3 bases removed from V and 4 bases from J, the gap between germline ends came to 7 bases. Germline V CDR1 and CDR2: KGHSH, LQKENI. The CDR3 spans 13 residues. The entire variable domain, with the rest obtained from reference TRBV18 and TRBJ1-5, is as follows: NAGVMQNPRHLVRRRGQEARLRCSPMKGHSHVYWYRQLPEEGLKFMVYLQKENIIDESGMPKERFSAEFPKEGPSILRIQQVVRGDSAAYFCASSPSVNQPQHFGDGTRLSIL.